This TCR beta chain was captured by sequencing in a study of cytomegalovirus exposure and HLA in healthy donors. V gave up 0 bases and J gave up 5 bases, with 11 bases separating them. CDR3 size: 16 residues. The germline V gene encodes CDR1 LGHNA and CDR2 YSLEER. The study's findings and limits: In an earlier analysis, productive rearrangement rates for most beta V segments clustered near 87% or 30%. In vitro work confirmed that a few CMV-associated chains recognize CMV antigens. The authors later found most CMV-associated TCR beta chains appeared HLA-restricted.

It was with 60 Vbeta and 13 Jbeta primers that the PCR ran. Using immunoSEQ multiplex PCR, the repertoire was profiled, and TCRdb retains in-frame clones only, with some absent. The sample yields more than 90,000 clones, roughly 82% seen once. About this clone itself: Its antigen is unknown.

Sequencing used PBMCs. This receptor was obtained from a man aged 45-60 years in good health and CMV-seronegative. The chain combines TRBV4-3 with TRBJ1-6; no clear D gene. CDR3 sequence (DNA): TGCGCCAGCAGCCAAGATCTGCCGGGGAATAATTCACCCCTCCACTTT. This sequence encodes CASSQDLPGNNSPLHF.